This is a list of T cell receptor beta chains from one sample in a study of blood T cell repertoires in COVID-19. Repertoires were generated with immunoSEQ multiplex PCR, while TCRdb's copy carries only in-frame clones and drops some. This table holds 200,000 to 300,000 clones, over 65% found once. Sequencing was done on a sample of peripheral blood. Source of these receptors: a woman at least 80 years old with acute or convalescent COVID-19. Both conserved end residues are part of each CDR3. The order of the fields is V gene, clone size, D gene, J gene, CDR3 protein, CDR3 DNA. A D gene is named only where the DNA matches it firmly. Where a row states a size, it is once, few, many or the class of an expanded clone; other rows omit it.

v_gene: TRBV7-2
abundance: many
d_gene: -
j_gene: TRBJ1-5
CDR3aa: CASSLSSNQPQHF
CDR3nt: TGTGCCAGCAGCTTGAGTAGCAATCAGCCCCAGCATTTT

v_gene: TRBV5-6
abundance: -
d_gene: TRBD1
j_gene: TRBJ1-2
CDR3aa: CASSSWGFDRGGYTF
CDR3nt: TGTGCCAGCAGCTCTTGGGGCTTCGACAGGGGTGGCTACACCTTC

v_gene: TRBV2
abundance: few
d_gene: TRBD1
j_gene: TRBJ1-5
CDR3aa: CASSGQGAWQPQHF
CDR3nt: TGTGCCAGCAGTGGCCAGGGGGCATGGCAGCCCCAGCATTTT

v_gene: TRBV15
abundance: -
d_gene: -
j_gene: TRBJ2-2
CDR3aa: CATSRDLSFSGELFF
CDR3nt: TGTGCCACCAGCAGAGATCTCTCGTTTTCCGGGGAGCTGTTTTTT

v_gene: TRBV9
abundance: -
d_gene: TRBD1
j_gene: TRBJ2-6
CDR3aa: CASSVRDSLYSGANVLTF
CDR3nt: TGTGCCAGCAGCGTAAGGGACAGTCTATACTCTGGGGCCAACGTCCTGACTTTC

v_gene: TRBV4-1
abundance: -
d_gene: -
j_gene: TRBJ2-3
CDR3aa: CASSQEGAVDTQYF
CDR3nt: TGCGCCAGCAGCCAGGAGGGAGCGGTAGATACGCAGTATTTT

v_gene: TRBV15
abundance: few
d_gene: -
j_gene: TRBJ1-6
CDR3aa: CATSRDPFSNSPLHF
CDR3nt: TGTGCCACCAGCAGAGATCCGTTCTCTAATTCACCCCTCCACTTT

v_gene: TRBV6-5
abundance: -
d_gene: TRBD1
j_gene: TRBJ1-3
CDR3aa: CASSLGQWVSGNTIYF
CDR3nt: TGTGCCAGCAGTTTGGGACAGTGGGTCTCTGGAAACACCATATATTTT

v_gene: TRBV6-6
abundance: -
d_gene: TRBD1
j_gene: TRBJ2-5
CDR3aa: CASSADRGPKTQYF
CDR3nt: TGTGCCAGCAGTGCCGACAGGGGGCCAAAGACCCAGTACTTC

v_gene: TRBV2
abundance: -
d_gene: TRBD1
j_gene: TRBJ2-5
CDR3aa: CASSSTGGMGPETQYF
CDR3nt: TGTGCCAGCAGTTCCACAGGGGGCATGGGGCCGGAGACCCAGTACTTC

v_gene: TRBV6-1
abundance: -
d_gene: TRBD1
j_gene: TRBJ1-4
CDR3aa: CASSEAPQGAKSNEKLFF
CDR3nt: TGTGCCAGCAGTGAAGCCCCACAGGGGGCAAAATCTAATGAAAAACTGTTTTTT

v_gene: TRBV2
abundance: -
d_gene: -
j_gene: TRBJ1-5
CDR3aa: CASRAGGSNQPQHF
CDR3nt: TGTGCCAGCCGCGCCGGGGGAAGCAATCAGCCCCAGCATTTT

v_gene: TRBV20-1
abundance: few
d_gene: -
j_gene: TRBJ2-7
CDR3aa: CSIALNYEQYF
CDR3nt: TGCAGCATAGCGTTAAACTACGAGCAGTACTTC

v_gene: TRBV3-1/TRBV3-2
abundance: -
d_gene: TRBD1
j_gene: TRBJ1-2
CDR3aa: CASSHWFLRGPSNYGYTF
CDR3nt: TGTGCCAGCAGCCATTGGTTCCTCAGGGGGCCGTCTAACTATGGCTACACCTTC

v_gene: TRBV18
abundance: -
d_gene: -
j_gene: TRBJ1-1
CDR3aa: CASSPTMDSLNTEAFF
CDR3nt: TGTGCCAGCTCACCAACGATGGACAGCCTGAACACTGAAGCTTTCTTT

v_gene: TRBV6-5
abundance: -
d_gene: TRBD1
j_gene: TRBJ1-2
CDR3aa: CASRRDSFNYGYTF
CDR3nt: TGTGCCAGCAGAAGGGACAGCTTTAACTATGGCTACACCTTC

v_gene: TRBV5-6
abundance: -
d_gene: -
j_gene: TRBJ1-3
CDR3aa: CASSLGHAGNTIYF
CDR3nt: TGTGCCAGCAGCTTGGGGCACGCTGGAAACACCATATATTTT

v_gene: TRBV5-5
abundance: few
d_gene: TRBD1
j_gene: TRBJ1-4
CDR3aa: CASSLGQGSRANEKLFF
CDR3nt: TGTGCCAGCAGCCTGGGACAGGGTTCAAGGGCTAATGAAAAACTGTTTTTT

v_gene: TRBV2
abundance: -
d_gene: TRBD1
j_gene: TRBJ1-4
CDR3aa: CASKGQGNEKLFF
CDR3nt: TGTGCCAGCAAAGGACAGGGTAATGAAAAACTGTTTTTT

v_gene: TRBV5-4
abundance: -
d_gene: TRBD1
j_gene: TRBJ1-1
CDR3aa: CASSSFRGQGRRTEAFF
CDR3nt: TGTGCCAGCAGCTCCTTCCGAGGACAGGGGAGGAGGACTGAAGCTTTCTTT

v_gene: TRBV3-1/TRBV3-2
abundance: -
d_gene: TRBD1
j_gene: TRBJ1-2
CDR3aa: CASSQADRGPYGYTF
CDR3nt: TGTGCCAGCAGCCAGGCGGACAGGGGGCCCTATGGCTACACCTTC

v_gene: TRBV19
abundance: -
d_gene: TRBD1
j_gene: TRBJ1-5
CDR3aa: CASSIKRDRGQNQPQHF
CDR3nt: TGTGCCAGTAGTATTAAGAGAGACAGGGGACAAAATCAGCCCCAGCATTTT

v_gene: TRBV5-1
abundance: -
d_gene: TRBD1
j_gene: TRBJ1-4
CDR3aa: CASSLAGQSNEKLFF
CDR3nt: TGCGCCAGCAGCTTGGCGGGACAGTCAAATGAAAAACTGTTTTTT

v_gene: TRBV5-1
abundance: -
d_gene: -
j_gene: TRBJ1-1
CDR3aa: CASSLTGKSDTEAFF
CDR3nt: TGCGCCAGCAGCTTGACAGGGAAGTCGGACACTGAAGCTTTCTTT

v_gene: TRBV19
abundance: -
d_gene: -
j_gene: TRBJ1-3
CDR3aa: CASLTAGNTIYF
CDR3nt: TGTGCCAGCCTGACAGCCGGAAACACCATATATTTT

v_gene: TRBV6-5
abundance: once
d_gene: TRBD1
j_gene: TRBJ2-3
CDR3aa: CASSAQGVGTDTQYF
CDR3nt: TGTGCCAGCAGCGCCCAGGGGGTGGGCACAGATACGCAGTATTTT

v_gene: TRBV27
abundance: -
d_gene: TRBD1
j_gene: TRBJ2-1
CDR3aa: CASSGGQGFNEQFF
CDR3nt: TGTGCCAGCAGTGGGGGACAGGGATTCAATGAGCAGTTCTTC

v_gene: TRBV5-1
abundance: -
d_gene: -
j_gene: TRBJ2-2
CDR3aa: CASSPRQVLNTGELFF
CDR3nt: TGCGCCAGCAGCCCCCGACAGGTCTTGAACACCGGGGAGCTGTTTTTT

v_gene: TRBV5-6
abundance: -
d_gene: TRBD1
j_gene: TRBJ2-5
CDR3aa: CASRQGNMETQYF
CDR3nt: TGTGCCAGTCGACAGGGGAATATGGAGACCCAGTACTTC

v_gene: TRBV29-1
abundance: -
d_gene: TRBD1
j_gene: TRBJ1-1
CDR3aa: CSVRQGEGTEAFF
CDR3nt: TGCAGCGTCAGACAGGGGGAGGGCACTGAAGCTTTCTTT

v_gene: TRBV7-2
abundance: -
d_gene: -
j_gene: TRBJ2-5
CDR3aa: CASSLIWGRETQYF
CDR3nt: TGTGCCAGCAGCTTAATCTGGGGGCGAGAGACCCAGTACTTC

v_gene: TRBV25-1
abundance: -
d_gene: TRBD1
j_gene: TRBJ1-4
CDR3aa: CASSGPTGGDEKLFF
CDR3nt: TGTGCCAGCAGTGGTCCGACAGGGGGCGATGAAAAACTGTTTTTT

v_gene: TRBV18
abundance: once
d_gene: -
j_gene: TRBJ2-5
CDR3aa: CASSHRQETQYF
CDR3nt: TGTGCCAGCTCTCACCGGCAAGAGACCCAGTACTTC

v_gene: TRBV3-1/TRBV3-2
abundance: once
d_gene: TRBD2
j_gene: TRBJ2-1
CDR3aa: CASSQGSGGSYNEQFF
CDR3nt: TGTGCCAGCAGCCAAGGGAGCGGGGGCTCCTACAATGAGCAGTTCTTC

v_gene: TRBV7-8
abundance: -
d_gene: TRBD1
j_gene: TRBJ2-4
CDR3aa: CASSSDLGQEENIQYF
CDR3nt: TGTGCCAGCAGCTCAGACTTGGGACAGGAGGAAAACATTCAGTACTTC

v_gene: TRBV5-6
abundance: -
d_gene: TRBD1
j_gene: TRBJ1-2
CDR3aa: CASSATGTGGEYGYTF
CDR3nt: TGTGCCAGCAGCGCGACCGGGACAGGGGGCGAGTATGGCTACACCTTC

v_gene: TRBV5-4
abundance: -
d_gene: -
j_gene: TRBJ2-2
CDR3aa: CASSSGDPNTGELFF
CDR3nt: TGTGCCAGCAGCTCGGGGGATCCGAACACCGGGGAGCTGTTTTTT

v_gene: TRBV5-1
abundance: -
d_gene: TRBD2
j_gene: TRBJ2-7
CDR3aa: CASSAGLAGAYEQYF
CDR3nt: TGCGCCAGCAGCGCGGGACTAGCGGGGGCCTACGAGCAGTACTTC

v_gene: TRBV6-2/TRBV6-3
abundance: -
d_gene: TRBD1
j_gene: TRBJ2-5
CDR3aa: CASSPTGTVTQETQYF
CDR3nt: TGTGCCAGCAGCCCTACGGGGACAGTAACGCAAGAGACCCAGTACTTC

v_gene: TRBV5-4
abundance: -
d_gene: TRBD1
j_gene: TRBJ1-2
CDR3aa: CASSIGTGGWSPTNYGYTF
CDR3nt: TGTGCCAGCAGCATCGGGACAGGGGGCTGGAGCCCCACTAACTATGGCTACACCTTC

v_gene: TRBV3-1/TRBV3-2
abundance: -
d_gene: TRBD2
j_gene: TRBJ2-2
CDR3aa: CASRLGLAGTGELFF
CDR3nt: TGTGCCAGCAGGCTGGGACTAGCGGGCACCGGGGAGCTGTTTTTT

v_gene: TRBV6-2/TRBV6-3
abundance: -
d_gene: -
j_gene: TRBJ1-2
CDR3aa: CASSILANYGYTF
CDR3nt: TGTGCCAGCAGTATATTGGCCAACTATGGCTACACCTTC

v_gene: TRBV5-1
abundance: -
d_gene: TRBD1
j_gene: TRBJ2-2
CDR3aa: CASSPMGQGRTGELFF
CDR3nt: TGCGCCAGCAGCCCTATGGGACAGGGACGCACCGGGGAGCTGTTTTTT

v_gene: TRBV7-7
abundance: -
d_gene: TRBD1
j_gene: TRBJ2-5
CDR3aa: CASSLGRGLGETQYF
CDR3nt: TGTGCCAGCAGCCTCGGTAGGGGGCTCGGGGAGACCCAGTACTTC

v_gene: TRBV7-9
abundance: -
d_gene: -
j_gene: TRBJ2-7
CDR3aa: CASSFQVNYEQYF
CDR3nt: TGTGCCAGCAGCTTCCAGGTCAACTACGAGCAGTACTTC

v_gene: TRBV19
abundance: -
d_gene: TRBD1
j_gene: TRBJ1-6
CDR3aa: CASSLQGAINSPLHF
CDR3nt: TGTGCCAGTAGTTTACAGGGGGCAATTAATTCACCCCTCCACTTT

v_gene: TRBV19
abundance: -
d_gene: TRBD2
j_gene: TRBJ2-5
CDR3aa: CASSGLAGRGEETQYF
CDR3nt: TGTGCCAGTAGCGGACTAGCGGGACGGGGCGAGGAGACCCAGTACTTC

v_gene: TRBV7-9
abundance: -
d_gene: -
j_gene: TRBJ1-6
CDR3aa: CASSLVSDTLSYNSPLHF
CDR3nt: TGTGCCAGCAGCTTAGTTAGTGACACCCTCTCCTATAATTCACCCCTCCACTTT

v_gene: TRBV7-2
abundance: few
d_gene: -
j_gene: TRBJ1-2
CDR3aa: CASSLGQKGAYGYTF
CDR3nt: TGTGCCAGCAGCTTAGGACAAAAAGGGGCCTATGGCTACACCTTC